This record concerns one T cell receptor beta chain sequence. The data stem from a study of cytomegalovirus exposure and HLA in healthy donors. V lost 7 bases, J lost 2 bases, and 5 bases stayed unmatched. The germline V gene encodes CDR1 ENHRY and CDR2 SYGVKD. The CDR3 is 14 residues long. The PCR was carried out with 60 Vbeta primers and 13 Jbeta primers. TCRdb keeps only in-frame clones here, not all; method: immunoSEQ multiplex PCR. This sample has 210,000 or so clones, with almost 85% found just once. This chain joins TRBV10-3 and TRBJ1-2, with 9 bases matching TRBD1. The sample comprised PBMCs. This clonotype originated in a woman in her 40s in good health and CMV-seronegative. CDR3 sequence reads: CAINQGQGNYGYTF. DNA for the CDR3: TGTGCCATCAACCAGGGACAGGGAAACTATGGCTACACCTTC.